The clone carrying this T cell receptor (beta chain) was counted a single time. What it recognizes is unknown. V lost 1 base and J 5 bases, leaving 9 bases between the germline ends. CDR1 and CDR2 (germline): SEHNR, FQNEAQ (reference sequence). This CDR3 comprises 13 residues. The data were taken from a study of cytomegalovirus exposure and HLA in healthy donors. Overall study findings and caveats: Researchers counted around 180 TCR beta chains as cytomegalovirus-associated.

Here immunoSEQ multiplex PCR was the method, and the copy in TCRdb shows in-frame clones only, minus some. The table has some 130,000 clones, about 95% seen once. The chain couples TRBV7-9 to TRBJ2-7, with D unclear. What was sequenced was PBMCs. The origin of this receptor is a man aged 18 to 30 in good health and CMV-seropositive. The CDR3 spells CASSLDNSNEQYF. The CDR3 coding sequence is TGTGCCAGCAGCTTAGATAATAGCAACGAGCAGTACTTC.